Listed here are 13 T cell receptor beta chains from one sample, sequenced in a study of T cell responses to AZD1222 COVID-19 vaccine. Using immunoSEQ multiplex PCR, the repertoire was profiled, and TCRdb retains in-frame clones only, with some absent. The profile covers some 120,000 clones, with 88% appearing a single time and roughly a sixth taken by the ten largest. The material was peripheral blood, obtained on day 0 of MenACWY control vaccination. These receptors were obtained from an adult in good health.

The genes are TRBV5-4 and TRBJ2-7; 9 positions agree with TRBD1. The CDR3 totals 15 residues. The germline V gene has CDR1 SGHNT and CDR2 YYREEE (reference sequence). V lost 0 bases to trimming and J lost 5 bases; unmatched junction nucleotides: 6. CDR3 in amino acids: CASSLGGQGKDEQYF. The CDR3 DNA follows: TGTGCCAGCAGCTTGGGGGGACAGGGTAAGGACGAGCAGTACTTC.

This chain uses TRBV11-2 with TRBJ1-2; a weak D match, TRBD1 (5 bases). The CDR3 sequence is 16 residues long. Germline lookup yields CDR1 SGHAT and CDR2 FQNNGV. V was clipped by 1 base and J by 0 bases, with 12 bases between them. CDR3 nucleotides: TGTGCCAGCAGCTTAGCGGCGGGACCTGCTAACTATGGCTACACCTTC. Protein sequence: CASSLAAGPANYGYTF.

The chain links TRBV29-1 to TRBJ2-1; D unresolved. The CDR3 covers 13 residues. Trimming took 5 bases from V and 4 from J, leaving 12 bases between them. Germline V gene data show CDR1 as SQVTM and CDR2 as ANQGSEA. The CDR3 DNA follows: TGCAGCGTTCAAACCCACGGATACAATGAGCAGTTCTTC. This encodes CSVQTHGYNEQFF.

The J gene is TRBJ2-7, the V gene TRBV5-1, with TRBD1 as a possible D gene (6 bases). This CDR3 region has 14 residues. The germline gives CDR1 SGHRS, CDR2 YFSETQ. V dropped 7 bases and J dropped 3 bases, with 17 bases sitting between them. The CDR3 protein is CASGLGGTHYEQYF. The CDR3 DNA follows: TGCGCCAGCGGGCTAGGGGGTACGCACTACGAGCAGTACTTC.

The V call is TRBV4-1, the J call TRBJ1-1; no clear D gene. Germline values: CDR1 MGHRA, CDR2 YSYEKL. With 4 bases removed from V and 0 bases from J, the gap between germline ends came to 9 bases. The CDR3 is made up of 14 amino acids. In DNA, the CDR3 is TGCGCCAGCAGCCGGGTGGGGATGAACACTGAAGCTTTCTTT. As protein: CASSRVGMNTEAFF.

The chain joins TRBV2 to TRBJ2-3; 14 nucleotides line up with TRBD2. Germline lookup yields CDR1 SNHLY and CDR2 FYNNEI. The junction had 7 bases not matched to a gene; V was cut back by 5 bases and J by 3 bases. This CDR3 contains 17 residues. The CDR3 sequence is CASSSGTSGRSTDTQYF. DNA of the CDR3: TGTGCCAGCAGTTCCGGGACTAGCGGGAGAAGTACAGATACGCAGTATTTT.

V is TRBV7-2 and J is TRBJ1-5; 8 nucleotides match TRBD1. J was trimmed by 4 bases and V by 0 bases; bases with no gene match: 5. Germline V CDR1 and CDR2: SGHTA, FQGNSA. This CDR3 is built from 16 residues. The CDR3 is CASSLAGQGLNQPQHF. The CDR3 DNA is TGTGCCAGCAGCTTAGCAGGACAGGGCCTAAATCAGCCCCAGCATTTT.

This clone was detected once. The rearrangement uses TRBV18 and TRBJ1-1, with 8 bases matching TRBD1. V lost 0 bases and J lost 2; bases outside the gene matches: 8. Germline V gives CDR1 KGHSH, CDR2 LQKENI. The CDR3 is made up of 17 amino acids. The CDR3 DNA is TGTGCCAGCTCACCACCCGGACAGGGTTGGGGAAACACTGAAGCTTTCTTT. It codes for CASSPPGQGWGNTEAFF.

This clone was detected only a few times. The chain uses TRBV28 and TRBJ1-4; 8 bases match TRBD1. Per germline, CDR1 MDHEN and CDR2 SYDVKM. Germline trimming cut 5 bases from V and 3 bases from J; bases unmatched to any gene: 5. This CDR3 spans 15 amino acids. This CDR3 is CASSPWTGSNEKLFF. In DNA, the CDR3 is TGTGCCAGCAGTCCGTGGACAGGGTCTAATGAAAAACTGTTTTTT.

The V gene is TRBV5-1, the J gene TRBJ2-3, with D hard to call. This CDR3 spans 15 amino acids. The V end lost 4 bases, the J end lost 5 bases, and 17 bases lay between the germline ends. The germline CDR1 and CDR2 sequences are SGHRS and YFSETQ. CDR3 in DNA: TGCGCCAGCAGCCTGGGCGGCCCTGGCGGAGATACGCAGTATTTT. Residues: CASSLGGPGGDTQYF.

In its sample, this clone was seen once. The J gene is TRBJ1-2, the V gene TRBV7-3; a weak D match, TRBD1 (6 bases). V lost 1 base to trimming and J lost 7 bases, with 13 bases between them. From germline, CDR1 is SGHTA and CDR2 FQGTGA. The CDR3 length is 14 residues. In DNA form, the CDR3 reads TGTGCCAGCAGCTTAAGGAGTGGGGGCGGTGGCTACACCTTC. It specifies CASSLRSGGGGYTF.

The gene calls are TRBV7-6 and TRBJ2-7; 9 nucleotides line up with TRBD1. V lost 5 bases, J lost 4 bases, and 6 bases stayed unmatched. The CDR3 length is 14 residues. Germline V gives CDR1 SGHVS, CDR2 FNYEAQ. The CDR3 DNA is TGTGCCAGCAGCAAATGGGACAGGGATTACGAGCAGTACTTC. It specifies CASSKWDRDYEQYF.

This rearrangement joins TRBV11-2 to TRBJ2-1; the D is unclear. This CDR3 contains 12 residues. V lost 1 base and J 8 bases, leaving 6 bases between the germline ends. Per the germline V gene, CDR1 is SGHAT and CDR2 is FQNNGV. CDR3 amino acids: CASSLGVDEQFF. The CDR3 DNA sequence: TGTGCCAGCAGCTTAGGAGTTGATGAGCAGTTCTTC.